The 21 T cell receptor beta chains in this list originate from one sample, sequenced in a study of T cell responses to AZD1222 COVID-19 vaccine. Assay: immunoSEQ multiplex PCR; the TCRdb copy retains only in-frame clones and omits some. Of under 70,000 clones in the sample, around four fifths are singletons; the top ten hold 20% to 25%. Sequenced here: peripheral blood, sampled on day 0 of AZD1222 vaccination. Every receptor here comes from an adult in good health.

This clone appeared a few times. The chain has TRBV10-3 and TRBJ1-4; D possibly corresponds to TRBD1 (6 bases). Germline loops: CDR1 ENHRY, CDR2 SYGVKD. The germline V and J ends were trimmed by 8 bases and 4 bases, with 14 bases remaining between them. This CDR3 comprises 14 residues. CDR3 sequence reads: CAIRGGQSNEKLFF. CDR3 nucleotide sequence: TGTGCCATCCGAGGCGGACAGAGTAATGAAAAACTGTTTTTT.

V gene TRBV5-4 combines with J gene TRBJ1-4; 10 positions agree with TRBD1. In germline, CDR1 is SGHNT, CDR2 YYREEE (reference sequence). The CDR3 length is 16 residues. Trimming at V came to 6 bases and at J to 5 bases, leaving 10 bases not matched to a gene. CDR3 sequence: CASNSGTGAGNEKLFF. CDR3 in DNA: TGTGCCAGCAACTCGGGGACAGGGGCCGGGAATGAAAAACTGTTTTTT. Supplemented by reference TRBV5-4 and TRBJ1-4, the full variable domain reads ETGVTQSPTHLIKTRGQQVTLRCSSQSGHNTVSWYQQALGQGPQFIFQYYREEENGRGNFPPRFSGLQFPNYSSELNVNALELDDSALYLCASNSGTGAGNEKLFFGSGTQLSVL.

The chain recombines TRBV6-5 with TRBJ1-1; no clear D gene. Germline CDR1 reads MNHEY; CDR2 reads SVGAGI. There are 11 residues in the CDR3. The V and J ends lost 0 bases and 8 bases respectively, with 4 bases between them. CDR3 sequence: CASSYSAEAFF. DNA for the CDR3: TGTGCCAGCAGTTACTCCGCCGAAGCTTTCTTT.

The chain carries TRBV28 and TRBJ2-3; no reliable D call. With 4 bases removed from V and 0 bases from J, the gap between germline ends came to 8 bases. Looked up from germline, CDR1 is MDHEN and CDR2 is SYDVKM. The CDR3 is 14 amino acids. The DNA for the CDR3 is TGTGCCAGCAGTTACACAGCTAGCACAGATACGCAGTATTTT. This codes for CASSYTASTDTQYF.

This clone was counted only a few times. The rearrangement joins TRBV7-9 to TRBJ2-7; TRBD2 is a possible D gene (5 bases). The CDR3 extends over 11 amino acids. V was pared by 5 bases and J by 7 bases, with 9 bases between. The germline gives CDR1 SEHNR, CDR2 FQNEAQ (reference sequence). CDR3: CASSRGGEQYF. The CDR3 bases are TGTGCCAGCAGCCGGGGTGGGGAGCAGTACTTC.

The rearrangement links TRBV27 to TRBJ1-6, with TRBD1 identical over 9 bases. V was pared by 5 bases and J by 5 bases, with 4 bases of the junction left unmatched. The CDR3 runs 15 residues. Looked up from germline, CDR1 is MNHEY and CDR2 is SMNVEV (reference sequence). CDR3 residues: CASSDRGADNSPLHF. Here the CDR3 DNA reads TGTGCCAGCAGTGACAGGGGGGCGGATAATTCACCCCTCCACTTT.

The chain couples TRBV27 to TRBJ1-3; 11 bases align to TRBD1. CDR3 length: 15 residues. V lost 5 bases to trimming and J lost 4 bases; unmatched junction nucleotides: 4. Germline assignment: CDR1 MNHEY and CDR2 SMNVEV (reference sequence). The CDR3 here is CASSKGQGVGNTIYF. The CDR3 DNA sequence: TGTGCCAGCAGTAAGGGACAGGGGGTCGGAAACACCATATATTTT.

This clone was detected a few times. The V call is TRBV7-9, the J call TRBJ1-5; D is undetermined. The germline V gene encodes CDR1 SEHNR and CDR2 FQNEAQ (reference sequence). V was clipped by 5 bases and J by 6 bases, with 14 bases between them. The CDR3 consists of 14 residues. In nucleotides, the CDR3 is TGTGCCAGCAGCCCAGACCGGGAAGTTCAGCCCCAGCATTTT. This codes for CASSPDREVQPQHF.

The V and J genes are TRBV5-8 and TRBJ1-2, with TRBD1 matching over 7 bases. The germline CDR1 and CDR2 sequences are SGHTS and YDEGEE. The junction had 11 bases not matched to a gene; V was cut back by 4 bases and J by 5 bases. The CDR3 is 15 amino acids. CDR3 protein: CASSVTHRGLYGYTF. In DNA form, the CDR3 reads TGTGCCAGCAGCGTTACCCACAGGGGCTTGTATGGCTACACCTTC. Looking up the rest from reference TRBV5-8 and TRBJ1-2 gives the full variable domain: EAGVTQSPTHLIKTRGQQATLRCSPISGHTSVYWYQQALGLGLQFLLWYDEGEERNRGNFPPRFSGRQFPNYSSELNVNALELEDSALYLCASSVTHRGLYGYTFGSGTRLTVV.

This CDR3 reads CASSPLSPLRTSTTGSYEQYF. The CDR3 DNA is TGCGCCAGCAGCCCCTTGTCCCCCCTCCGGACATCAACCACAGGGTCCTACGAGCAGTACTTC. This chain connects TRBV5-1 to TRBJ2-7, with TRBD1 as a possible D gene (6 bases). The CDR3 runs to 21 residues. Germline CDR1 reads SGHRS; CDR2 reads YFSETQ. V lost 4 bases and J lost 1, with 33 bases in between.

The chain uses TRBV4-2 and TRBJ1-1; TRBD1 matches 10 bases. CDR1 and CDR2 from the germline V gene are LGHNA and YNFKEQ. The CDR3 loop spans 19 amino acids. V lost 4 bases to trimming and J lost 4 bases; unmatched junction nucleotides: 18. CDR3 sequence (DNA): TGTGCCAGCAGCCCCATCGCCTCCGGGACAGGGGATGGGGGCACTGAAGCTTTCTTT. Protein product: CASSPIASGTGDGGTEAFF.

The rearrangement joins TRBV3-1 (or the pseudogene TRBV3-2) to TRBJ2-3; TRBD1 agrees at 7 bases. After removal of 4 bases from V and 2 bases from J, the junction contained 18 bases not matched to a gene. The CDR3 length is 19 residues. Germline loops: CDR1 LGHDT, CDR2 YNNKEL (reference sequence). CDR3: CASSPTKGKTGKHTDTQYF. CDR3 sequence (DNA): TGTGCCAGCAGCCCGACAAAGGGCAAGACAGGGAAACACACAGATACGCAGTATTTT.

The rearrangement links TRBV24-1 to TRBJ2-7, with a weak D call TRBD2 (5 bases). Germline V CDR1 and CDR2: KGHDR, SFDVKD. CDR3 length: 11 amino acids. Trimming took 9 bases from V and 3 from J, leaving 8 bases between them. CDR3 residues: CATSRDYEQYF. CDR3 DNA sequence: TGTGCCACCTCCCGGGACTACGAGCAGTACTTC.

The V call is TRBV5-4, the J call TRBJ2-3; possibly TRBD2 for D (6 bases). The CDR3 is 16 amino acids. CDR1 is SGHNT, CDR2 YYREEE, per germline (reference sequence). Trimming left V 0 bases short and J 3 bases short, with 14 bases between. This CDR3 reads CASSLVAGHATDTQYF. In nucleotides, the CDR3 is TGTGCCAGCAGCTTGGTCGCGGGGCATGCAACAGATACGCAGTATTTT.

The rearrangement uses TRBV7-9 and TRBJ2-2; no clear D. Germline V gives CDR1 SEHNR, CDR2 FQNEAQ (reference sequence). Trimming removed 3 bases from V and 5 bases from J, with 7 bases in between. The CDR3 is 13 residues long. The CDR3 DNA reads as TGTGCCAGCAGCTTTATGCCGACCGGGGAGCTGTTTTTT. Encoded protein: CASSFMPTGELFF.

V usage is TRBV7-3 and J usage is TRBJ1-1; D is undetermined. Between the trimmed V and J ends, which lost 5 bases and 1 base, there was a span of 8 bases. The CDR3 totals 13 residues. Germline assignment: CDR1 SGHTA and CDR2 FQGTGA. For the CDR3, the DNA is TGTGCCAGCAGCCTAGGTTCGAACACTGAAGCTTTCTTT. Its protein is CASSLGSNTEAFF.

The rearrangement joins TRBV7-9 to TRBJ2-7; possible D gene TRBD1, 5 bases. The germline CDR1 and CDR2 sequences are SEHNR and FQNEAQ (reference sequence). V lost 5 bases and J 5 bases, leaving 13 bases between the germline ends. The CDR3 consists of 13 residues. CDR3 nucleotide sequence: TGTGCCAGCAGCCCTTTAGGGGTCCACGAGCAGTACTTC. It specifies CASSPLGVHEQYF.

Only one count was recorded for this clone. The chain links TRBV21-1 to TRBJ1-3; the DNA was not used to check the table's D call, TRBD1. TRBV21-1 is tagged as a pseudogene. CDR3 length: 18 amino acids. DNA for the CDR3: TGTGCCAGCAGCAAACCCATTCGACAGGGGACCTCTGGAAACACCATATATTTT. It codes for CASSKPIRQGTSGNTIYF.

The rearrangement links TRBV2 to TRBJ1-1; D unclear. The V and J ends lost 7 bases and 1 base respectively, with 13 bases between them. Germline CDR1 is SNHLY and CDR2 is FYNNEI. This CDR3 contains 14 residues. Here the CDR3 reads CASTPHGENTEAFF. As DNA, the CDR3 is TGTGCCAGCACTCCTCATGGGGAGAACACTGAAGCTTTCTTT.

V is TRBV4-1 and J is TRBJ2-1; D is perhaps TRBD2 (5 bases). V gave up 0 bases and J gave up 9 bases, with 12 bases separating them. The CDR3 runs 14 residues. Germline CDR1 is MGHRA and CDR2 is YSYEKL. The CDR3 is CASSQDLGVVEQFF. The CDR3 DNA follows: TGCGCCAGCAGCCAAGATCTGGGAGTCGTTGAGCAGTTCTTC.

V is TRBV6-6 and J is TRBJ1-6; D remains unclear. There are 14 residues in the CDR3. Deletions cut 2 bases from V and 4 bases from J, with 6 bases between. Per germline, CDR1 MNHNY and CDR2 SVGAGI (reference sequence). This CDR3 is CASSYGNYNSPLHF. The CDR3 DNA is TGTGCCAGCAGTTACGGCAATTATAATTCACCCCTCCACTTT.